This section outlines one T cell receptor beta chain sequence together with its context. The sample comes from a study of control samples from healthy donors and cancer patients. Measured with immunoSEQ multiplex PCR; TCRdb has only the in-frame clones, and not every one. The sample has about 80,000 clones; just under 90% are singletons. Sequenced material: blood. The TCR was taken from a man in his forties or fifties in good health.

CDR3 sequence reads: CASSAREDYYEQYF. The CDR3 DNA follows: TGTGCCAGCAGCGCCCGGGAAGACTACTACGAGCAGTACTTC. J is TRBJ2-7 and V is TRBV6-5, with a weak D call TRBD2 (5 bases). Germline V gene lookup returns CDR1 MNHEY and CDR2 SVGAGI. CDR3 size: 14 residues. V lost 6 bases, J lost 3 bases, and 15 bases lay in between.